Presented here are 12 T cell receptor beta chains from one specimen sequenced in a study of control samples from healthy donors and cancer patients. Method: immunoSEQ multiplex PCR; TCRdb's copy keeps in-frame clones and lacks some. The data show 150,000 to 200,000 clones, with 90% seen just once and about 1.4% held by the top ten. Sequences were obtained from blood. The source is a woman in her 50s in good health.

The chain couples TRBV6-6 to TRBJ2-7; TRBD1 might be the D (5 bases). V lost 7 bases and J lost 7, with 11 bases in between. Germline lookup yields CDR1 MNHNY and CDR2 SVGAGI (reference sequence). The CDR3 is 11 residues long. The CDR3 region is CASIQGKEQYF. CDR3 nucleotide sequence: TGTGCCAGCATTCAGGGCAAGGAGCAGTACTTC.

The chain recombines TRBV19 with TRBJ1-2, with a possible D match to TRBD1 (5 bases). Germline V gives CDR1 LNHDA, CDR2 SQIVND (reference sequence). The CDR3 covers 14 residues. Trimming took off 3 bases at V and 5 bases at J, with 13 bases between the two ends. The CDR3: CASSIRDAGYGYTF. The CDR3 DNA is TGTGCCAGTAGTATCAGGGATGCTGGGTATGGCTACACCTTC.

This clone showed up just once. The rearrangement joins TRBV28 to TRBJ1-4, with no clear D. CDR1 is MDHEN and CDR2 is SYDVKM in the germline V gene. Trimming pared 2 bases from V and 5 bases from J, leaving 9 bases between. The CDR3 has 14 amino acids. The CDR3: CASSLHLTNEKLFF. DNA of the CDR3: TGTGCCAGCAGTTTACACCTAACGAATGAAAAACTGTTTTTT.

The V gene is TRBV5-6, the J gene TRBJ1-6; D gene uncertain. The CDR3 loop spans 15 amino acids. Per germline, CDR1 SGHDT and CDR2 YYEEEE. Trimming pared 2 bases from V and 7 bases from J, leaving 13 bases between. This chain's CDR3 is CASSLPSKRNSPLHF. The CDR3 DNA follows: TGTGCCAGCAGCTTACCGAGCAAGAGAAATTCACCCCTCCACTTT.

The CDR3 region has the DNA TGTGCCAGTACCACAGGACAGGCCAAACTGCCCCAGCATTTT. Translated, it gives CASTTGQAKLPQHF. V and J are TRBV19 and TRBJ1-5; 7 nucleotides agree with TRBD1. The CDR3 is 14 amino acids. From germline, CDR1 is LNHDA and CDR2 SQIVND (reference sequence). J lost 9 bases, V lost 7 bases, and 12 bases had no gene match.

This clone has only a few counts. The chain recombines TRBV6-4 with TRBJ1-1; TRBD1 might be the D (6 bases). The CDR3 is 14 residues long. Per germline, CDR1 MRHNA and CDR2 SNTAGT. V dropped 4 bases and J dropped 5 bases, with 14 bases sitting between them. CDR3 sequence: CASSGEGGLTEAFF. The CDR3 region has the DNA TGTGCCAGCAGTGGGGAAGGGGGGTTGACTGAAGCTTTCTTT.

The rearrangement links TRBV2 to TRBJ1-5; 7 nucleotides match TRBD1. V shed 6 bases, J shed 6 bases, and the junction held 11 bases outside the gene matches. The CDR3 contains 15 residues. Germline V lookup: CDR1 SNHLY, CDR2 FYNNEI. The CDR3 sequence is CASSVQGQPGQPQHF. DNA of the CDR3: TGTGCCAGCAGCGTCCAGGGACAGCCGGGTCAGCCCCAGCATTTT.

The chain uses TRBV10-3 and TRBJ1-5; D not resolved. The germline V and J ends were trimmed by 4 bases and 1 base, with 8 bases remaining between them. CDR3 length: 14 amino acids. The V gene's germline CDR1 is ENHRY and CDR2 SYGVKD. In DNA, the CDR3 is TGTGCCATCAGTGCACAGAGAAGCAATCAGCCCCAGCATTTT. It is translated as CAISAQRSNQPQHF.

The V call is TRBV10-3, the J call TRBJ1-1; no reliable D call. Trimming removed 5 bases from V and 3 bases from J, with 19 bases in between. Germline V gives CDR1 ENHRY, CDR2 SYGVKD. This CDR3 is built from 16 residues. The CDR3: CAISSGSRATYTEAFF. CDR3 sequence (DNA): TGTGCCATCAGTTCGGGGTCTAGGGCCACATACACTGAAGCTTTCTTT.

The genes are TRBV6-5 and TRBJ2-7; 8 nucleotides line up with TRBD2. This CDR3 contains 15 residues. The germline gives CDR1 MNHEY, CDR2 SVGAGI. Trimming at V came to 2 bases and at J to 0 bases, leaving 3 bases not matched to a gene. The CDR3 is CASSYQAGDSYEQYF. As DNA, the CDR3 is TGTGCCAGCAGTTACCAAGCGGGAGACTCCTACGAGCAGTACTTC.

The rearrangement links TRBV19 to TRBJ1-2; no definite D call. The CDR3 contains 15 residues. The germline CDR1 and CDR2 sequences are LNHDA and SQIVND (reference sequence). The V end was cut by 4 bases, the J end by 0 bases, with 12 bases between. The CDR3 here is CASSSGSKANYGYTF. DNA for the CDR3: TGTGCCAGTAGTAGTGGATCAAAAGCTAACTATGGCTACACCTTC.

This clone was counted between two and nine times. The chain carries TRBV29-1 and TRBJ2-7; the D is unclear. Germline V gene data show CDR1 as SQVTM and CDR2 as ANQGSEA. The CDR3 has 12 residues. V gave up 4 bases and J gave up 1 base, with 8 bases separating them. In DNA form, the CDR3 reads TGCAGCGTTGGTACGGGTTCCTACGAGCAGTACTTC. As protein: CSVGTGSYEQYF.